Shown below are 7 T cell receptor beta chains from a single sample sequenced in a study of CXCR3-negative and CXCR3-positive naive CD8 T cells. Whole-study results and caveats: The TRB CDR3s that CXCR3-positive naive cells carried were more hydrophobic than those of CXCR3-negative naive cells.

Antigens for these TCRs are unknown. UMI-tagged TRB cDNA libraries were built via 5' RACE. TCRdb re-analyzed the 5' RACE reads; it lists each CDR3 protein once, without DNA. This table holds 55,000 to 70,000 distinct CDR3 sequences. Specimen: naive CXCR3+ CD8+ T cells from blood. This sample's subset: CD45RO-CCR7+CD27+CD95- naive CD8+ T cells expressing CXCR3 (TNR3+). Source of these receptors: a human donor in good health. Some clones in this sample may be carry-over from other donors' samples.

This chain connects TRBV6-6 to TRBJ2-2; as DNA is missing, the TRBD2 call by TCRdb cannot be tested. The CDR3 contains 13 residues. Germline loops: CDR1 MNHNY, CDR2 SVGAGI (reference sequence). CDR3: CASGLVNTGELFF.

The chain carries TRBV12-3 or TRBV12-4 and TRBJ2-5; the D call of TRBD1 rests on TCRdb alone, since no DNA is present to check it. The CDR3 covers 13 residues. The CDR3: CASSFQGEETQYF.

The chain employs TRBV6-2 or TRBV6-3 and TRBJ2-7; the TCRdb D gene call, TRBD1, has no DNA to confirm it. The CDR3 is 13 residues long. Per the germline V gene, CDR1 is MNHEY and CDR2 is SVGEGT. Here the CDR3 reads CASSPGSGHKQYF.

This chain links TRBV29-1 with TRBJ2-1; TCRdb's D call, TRBD1, is unchecked because there is no DNA. There are 13 residues in the CDR3. Looked up from germline, CDR1 is SQVTM and CDR2 is ANQGSEA. CDR3: CSAGTVGESEQFF.

The chain recombines TRBV27 with TRBJ2-7; absent DNA, TCRdb's TRBD2 call cannot be checked. Germline V CDR1 and CDR2: MNHEY, SMNVEV (reference sequence). The CDR3 is 14 residues long. Here the CDR3 reads CASSWTSGGYEQYF.

CDR3 protein: CASSYSLGAGEGGYTF. The V call is TRBV6-6, the J call TRBJ1-2; TCRdb lists TRBD1, though no DNA is available to test this call. CDR3 length: 16 amino acids. Germline CDR1 MNHNY, CDR2 SVGAGI (reference sequence).

The chain combines TRBV7-9 with TRBJ2-7; absent DNA, TCRdb's TRBD1 call cannot be checked. The CDR3 is 14 amino acids. Germline V gives CDR1 SEHNR, CDR2 FQNEAQ (reference sequence). The CDR3: CASSFERGAYEQYF.